These 3 T cell receptor beta chains originate from one sample sequenced in a study of long-term antiretroviral therapy in people with HIV. Version v3.0 of the immunoSEQ assay was performed at survey level. Some clones are missing from TCRdb's copy, which holds only in-frame ones; the method was immunoSEQ multiplex PCR. The data show approximately 25,000 clones, with approximately 83% seen just once and 15% held by the top ten. The sequencing here drew on unsorted PBMCs, taken 1.2 years after starting antiretroviral therapy. The receptors were gathered from a man aged 50 to 59 with HIV.

This clone was found a few times. This chain uses TRBV4-2 with TRBJ2-2, with a tentative D call TRBD2 (5 bases). The CDR3 sequence is 14 residues long. V lost 3 bases and J lost 1, with 6 bases in between. From germline, CDR1 is LGHNA and CDR2 YNFKEQ. Written as DNA, the CDR3 is TGTGCCAGCAGCCAGGGGAGGAACACCGGGGAGCTGTTTTTT. Translation: CASSQGRNTGELFF.

The rearrangement joins TRBV5-5 to TRBJ1-4; D not certain. The CDR3 extends over 15 amino acids. Trimming stripped 2 bases from V and 3 bases from J, with 11 bases between. CDR1 SGHKS and CDR2 YYEKEE come from the germline V gene (reference sequence). The DNA of the CDR3 is TGTGCCAGCAGCTTCCGGAGCAGTGCTAATGAAAAACTGTTTTTT. Translation: CASSFRSSANEKLFF.

The chain links TRBV28 to TRBJ1-2; D uncertain. The germline CDR1 and CDR2 sequences are MDHEN and SYDVKM. V dropped 3 bases and J dropped 0 bases, with 2 bases sitting between them. The CDR3 loop spans 12 amino acids. CDR3 bases: TGTGCCAGCAGTTTCCCTAACTATGGCTACACCTTC. Translated: CASSFPNYGYTF.